The TCR beta chain described here comes from a study of neurological immune-mediated disorders. MiXCR, run by TCRdb on the 5' RACE reads, gives a single entry per CDR3 protein. The table lists about 44,000 distinct CDR3 sequences, 20% to 25% of them singletons, with less than 5% in the top ten. Documented time point: technical triplicate 3. The V gene lost 4 bases and the J gene lost 8 bases, with 14 bases spanning the gap. There are 13 residues in the CDR3. Germline CDR1 reads MGHRA; CDR2 reads YSYEKL. This clonotype was counted at least ten times. The source material was PBMCs. The V and J genes are TRBV4-1 and TRBJ2-5; TRBD1 might be the D (6 bases). The receptor was isolated from a man in his sixties with HTLV-1-associated myelopathy (HAM/TSP). The DNA of the CDR3 is TGCGCCAGCAGCCGGGGACATGGAGAAACCCAGTACTTC. Encoded protein: CASSRGHGETQYF.